Detailed here is one TCR beta chain. Its specific antigen is unknown. No much larger clone is present one base from it, and per-base qualities are unavailable. These data are taken from a study of early T cells in non-severe SARS-CoV-2 infection (dated by TCRdb to the early 2020s). Regarding the research as a whole: Bulk RNA from unsorted whole blood was used for TCR sequencing, so alpha and beta chains could not be paired.

Beyond this particular receptor, the publication reports: VDJdb matching was skewed toward anti-spike CD8 responses, so virus-specific expansions were likely underestimated and private and CD4 specificities were missed.

The study was a case-control design nested within a healthcare worker cohort in London, UK, with weekly nasopharyngeal swab PCR tests and blood sampling. Healthcare workers were recruited between 23 and 31 March 2020, during the week of the UK lockdown, and were followed weekly for up to about 15 weeks. The V and J ends are trimmed by 3 bases and 4 bases, leaving 10 bases between them. The CDR3 has 13 amino acids, counting the end cysteine and phenylalanine. The entry retains the CDR3 DNA only, 39 bases that are in frame from base 1. According to the germline V gene (reference sequence), CDR1 reads GTSNPN and CDR2 reads SVGIG. The method behind the library was 5' RACE. Sequencing was carried out with a NextSeq 500. To correct for sequencing error and PCR bias, the TCR library protocol tagged individual cDNA molecules with unique molecular identifiers. Both TCR alpha and beta chains were sequenced, and tight co-correlation was observed between alpha and beta sequence abundances in each sample. Under the source paper's analysis protocol: Decombinator V4 was used to perform V gene, J gene and CDR3 annotation of TCR sequences. TCRs were defined as expanded if a significant change between any two time points was detected under a Poisson model with p below 0.0001. TCR abundances were normalised to the total number of TCRs sequenced in each sample and reported as counts per million. MAIT TCRs were defined by TRAV1-2 paired with TRAJ12, TRAJ20 or TRAJ33, and iNKT TCRs by TRAV10 paired with TRAJ18. A search of VDJdb, accessed on 1 November 2021, was run for TCRs annotated to CMV, EBV and SARS-CoV-2, with TCRs annotated for multiple antigens excluded. TCRdb ran its own pipeline on the public reads, namely fastp trimming at Q25 and MiXCR clone calling, and kept in-frame beta chains. Under each unique CDR3 protein, matching rows form one entry showing the most common genes and DNA. The V and J calls were determined by TCRdb, not by the authors. A total of tens of thousands of distinct CDR3 sequences appear in this sample, approximately 13% of them only once. The ten largest clones take up approximately 6.1% of the sample.

The rearranged chain carries TRBV30 and TRBJ1-5, and the D gene may be TRBD1, 6 bases matching. The sequence was collected from an adult who was a healthcare worker with PCR-confirmed SARS-CoV-2 infection or an uninfected control (not recorded which). Sequenced: whole blood. The bases are TGTGCCTGGAGGAAACAGGGTAATCAGCCCCAGCATTTT. This is translated as CAWRKQGNQPQHF.